Below are 29 T cell receptor beta chains sequenced from a single sample in a study of PD-1 blockade in classical Hodgkin lymphoma. Each and every patient relapsed after autologous stem cell transplantation, and patients got differing brentuximab vedotin exposure. The table came from immunoSEQ multiplex PCR; TCRdb's copy has only in-frame clones and leaves some out. The sample contains around 150,000 clones, about 78% of which appear only once. The sequenced sample was peripheral blood mononuclear cells (PBMCs), obtained before the second cycle of nivolumab. The receptors were sampled from a human donor with classical Hodgkin lymphoma.

This chain connects TRBV7-2 to TRBJ2-5, with 7 bases that match TRBD2. The V gene's germline CDR1 is SGHTA and CDR2 FQGNSA. The CDR3 has 14 residues. The V segment lost 5 bases and the J segment 3 bases; nucleotides outside the gene matches: 6. The CDR3 bases are TGTGCCAGCAGCCCGTGGGGACTAAAAGAGACCCAGTACTTC. This translates into CASSPWGLKETQYF. The whole variable domain, remainder taken from reference TRBV7-2 and TRBJ2-5, is GAGVSQSPSNKVTEKGKDVELRCDPISGHTALYWYRQSLGQGLEFLIYFQGNSAPDKSGLPSDRFSAERTGGSVSTLTIQRTQQEDSAVYLCASSPWGLKETQYFGPGTRLLVL.

This chain links TRBV11-3 with TRBJ2-1; a weak D match, TRBD2 (7 bases). V was trimmed by 0 bases and J by 10 bases, leaving 13 bases between them. The CDR3 has 14 residues. Germline CDR1 is SGHNT and CDR2 is YENEEA. The CDR3 DNA follows: TGTGCCAGCAGCTTAGATCGATCGGGGGGCGAGCAGTTCTTC. Translation: CASSLDRSGGEQFF.

The chain is built from TRBV5-4 and TRBJ1-4; a possible D gene is TRBD1 (6 bases). Germline loops: CDR1 SGHNT, CDR2 YYREEE (reference sequence). Trimming stripped 0 bases from V and 3 bases from J, with 15 bases between. The CDR3 loop spans 17 amino acids. CDR3 protein: CASSLDREGRANEKLFF. The CDR3 nucleotides are TGTGCCAGCAGCTTGGACAGGGAAGGGCGAGCTAATGAAAAACTGTTTTTT.

The DNA of the CDR3 is TGTGCCAGCAGTGTTGGGCTAGCGGGGGTAGAGACCCAGTACTTC. This codes for CASSVGLAGVETQYF. The chain couples TRBV6-1 to TRBJ2-5, with 10 nucleotides matching TRBD2. Germline lookup yields CDR1 MNHNS and CDR2 SASEGT. V was pared by 4 bases and J by 4 bases, with 6 bases of the junction left unmatched. The CDR3 totals 15 residues.

The V call is TRBV9, the J call TRBJ1-2, with 10 bases fitting TRBD1. The CDR3 is 16 residues long. V was clipped by 2 bases and J by 4 bases; unmatched bases: 8. Germline CDR1 SGDLS, CDR2 YYNGEE. This CDR3 reads CASSVFRDRGLYGYTF. The CDR3 nucleotides are TGTGCCAGCAGCGTTTTCAGGGACAGGGGCCTCTATGGCTACACCTTC.

V gene TRBV6-1 combines with J gene TRBJ2-7, with TRBD1 identical over 9 bases. This CDR3 region has 14 residues. After removal of 10 bases from V and 9 bases from J, the junction contained 16 bases not matched to a gene. Germline V lookup: CDR1 MNHNS, CDR2 SASEGT. In DNA form, the CDR3 reads TGTGCCACTAGGACAGGGGCTGCACGGAGCGGGCAGTACTTC. Protein: CATRTGAARSGQYF.

The rearrangement links TRBV5-5 to TRBJ2-2; 10 bases fit TRBD1. The CDR3 extends over 15 amino acids. Germline V gene data show CDR1 as SGHKS and CDR2 as YYEKEE (reference sequence). Trimming took 4 bases from V and 5 from J; bases not matched to a gene: 5. This CDR3 is CASSRQGAGTGELFF. For the CDR3, the DNA is TGTGCCAGCAGCCGACAGGGGGCCGGTACCGGGGAGCTGTTTTTT.

In the case of this clone: A junction boundary mismatches the germline segment, possibly from a read error. V gene TRBV10-3 combines with J gene TRBJ2-7; D not resolved. The CDR3 consists of 15 residues. Germline V lookup: CDR1 ENHRY, CDR2 SYGVKD. Written as DNA, the CDR3 is TGTGCCAGCAGTTACCCCCTCGGGCTGGTATACGAGCAGTACTTC. This encodes CASSYPLGLVYEQYF.

The V gene is TRBV10-3, the J gene TRBJ2-5, with D perhaps matching TRBD2 (5 bases). The CDR3 runs 13 residues. Trimming stripped 4 bases from V and 4 bases from J, with 10 bases between. Per the germline V gene, CDR1 is ENHRY and CDR2 is SYGVKD. The CDR3 region is CAISVREGETQYF. Here the CDR3 DNA reads TGTGCCATCAGTGTGAGGGAAGGAGAGACCCAGTACTTC.

The rearrangement uses TRBV7-8 and TRBJ2-7, with a possible D match to TRBD2 (6 bases). The CDR3 length is 13 residues. Per the germline V gene, CDR1 is SGHVS and CDR2 is FQNEAQ. Trimming left V 2 bases short and J 4 bases short, with 9 bases between. CDR3 in DNA: TGTGCCAGCAGCTTATTGGAGGGATACGAGCAGTACTTC. It yields the protein CASSLLEGYEQYF. The full variable domain, completed using reference TRBV7-8 and TRBJ2-7, is GAGVSQSPRYKVAKRGQDVALRCDPISGHVSLFWYQQALGQGPEFLTYFQNEAQLDKSGLPSDRFFAERPEGSVSTLKIQRTQQEDSAVYLCASSLLEGYEQYFGPGTRLTVT.

This chain links TRBV10-3 with TRBJ2-5; D is undetermined. The CDR3 loop spans 13 amino acids. Germline V CDR1 and CDR2: ENHRY, SYGVKD. V lost 2 bases and J 5 bases, leaving 9 bases between the germline ends. The CDR3 DNA reads as TGTGCCATCAGTGAGACCGTCCGGGAGACCCAGTACTTC. Amino acid sequence: CAISETVRETQYF.

This clone has a single count. The chain links TRBV9 to TRBJ2-2; 11 nucleotides agree with TRBD2. Germline lookup yields CDR1 SGDLS and CDR2 YYNGEE. V was clipped by 5 bases and J by 0 bases; unmatched bases: 3. CDR3 size: 16 residues. CDR3 protein: CASRVGLAANTGELFF. In DNA form, the CDR3 reads TGTGCCAGCAGAGTGGGACTAGCGGCGAACACCGGGGAGCTGTTTTTT.

The chain uses TRBV5-4 and TRBJ2-3; no clear D gene. Trimming removed 2 bases at V and 3 bases at J, with 7 bases between. This CDR3 spans 13 amino acids. The germline gives CDR1 SGHNT, CDR2 YYREEE (reference sequence). This CDR3 is CASSFYLTDTQYF. CDR3 sequence (DNA): TGTGCCAGCAGCTTCTACTTGACAGATACGCAGTATTTT.

V is TRBV6-6 and J is TRBJ1-2; 7 bases are shared with TRBD1. Germline CDR1 reads MNHNY; CDR2 reads SVGAGI (reference sequence). The CDR3 contains 15 residues. Germline trimming cut 2 bases from V and 4 bases from J; bases unmatched to any gene: 7. The CDR3 sequence: CASSYTTGQGYGYTF. CDR3 sequence (DNA): TGTGCCAGCAGTTACACGACAGGGCAAGGCTATGGCTACACCTTC.

The gene calls are TRBV6-5 and TRBJ2-1; 11 bases align to TRBD2. CDR1 is MNHEY, CDR2 SVGAGI, per germline. V lost 6 bases to trimming and J lost 5 bases; unmatched junction nucleotides: 6. The CDR3 consists of 15 residues. In DNA form, the CDR3 reads TGTGCCAGCAGGATAGCGGGGGGGCTTAACAATGAGCAGTTCTTC. Translating gives CASRIAGGLNNEQFF.

This clone has at least ten counts. This chain uses TRBV28 with TRBJ2-2, with D perhaps being TRBD1 or TRBD2 (6 bases each). The V and J ends lost 6 bases and 5 bases respectively, with 22 bases between them. CDR1 and CDR2 from the germline V gene are MDHEN and SYDVKM. The CDR3 spans 17 residues. The CDR3 nucleotides are TGTGCCAGCAGCCCGACAAGGGGGGCCCGGTGGACCGGGGAGCTGTTTTTT. This codes for CASSPTRGARWTGELFF.

The chain employs TRBV6-5 and TRBJ2-7; 8 bases match TRBD2. The CDR3 length is 15 residues. The germline V gene has CDR1 MNHEY and CDR2 SVGAGI. J gave up 4 bases and V 2 bases, and 7 bases lay outside the gene matches. CDR3 DNA: TGTGCCAGCAGTTACACACCGGGGGGGTTGTACGAGCAGTACTTC. Residues: CASSYTPGGLYEQYF.

The rearrangement uses TRBV5-4 and TRBJ1-6, with TRBD1 identical over 8 bases. Trimming removed 2 bases from V and 8 bases from J; junction bases left unmatched: 6. Germline values: CDR1 SGHNT, CDR2 YYREEE (reference sequence). This CDR3 contains 15 residues. The CDR3 nucleotides read TGTGCCAGCAGCTTATGGACAGGGCTTCATTCACCCCTCCACTTT. Translation: CASSLWTGLHSPLHF.

This clone came up a few times. V is TRBV6-6 and J is TRBJ1-2, with 7 bases fitting TRBD1. Germline V gives CDR1 MNHNY, CDR2 SVGAGI (reference sequence). The V segment lost 7 bases and the J segment 5 bases; nucleotides outside the gene matches: 10. This CDR3 spans 14 amino acids. CDR3 nucleotides: TGTGCCAGCACCCGGGACAGAGATTTTTATGGCTACACCTTC. Protein sequence: CASTRDRDFYGYTF.

J is TRBJ2-3 and V is TRBV5-4; D is ambiguous. The CDR3 totals 14 residues. The germline gives CDR1 SGHNT, CDR2 YYREEE (reference sequence). Trimming cost V 4 bases and J 5 bases, with 14 bases left between them. CDR3 region: CASSAKDAGDTQYF. The CDR3, as DNA: TGTGCCAGCAGCGCCAAGGACGCCGGAGATACGCAGTATTTT.

The rearrangement joins TRBV5-1 to TRBJ1-3; weak D call: TRBD1 (5 bases). The V and J ends lost 1 base and 2 bases respectively, with 22 bases between them. In germline, CDR1 is SGHRS, CDR2 YFSETQ. This CDR3 contains 19 residues. DNA of the CDR3: TGCGCCAGCAGCTTGCGAATTTCGCGGCAGGGCTTAGCTGGAAACACCATATATTTT. Translating it yields CASSLRISRQGLAGNTIYF.

This rearrangement joins TRBV18 to TRBJ2-1; D may be TRBD2 (6 bases). The V end was cut by 5 bases, the J end by 9 bases, with 20 bases between. Germline lookup yields CDR1 KGHSH and CDR2 LQKENI. CDR3 length: 15 residues. The CDR3 nucleotides read TGTGCCAGCTCATTTGGAGCGGGCCCAGGTCTTGAGCAGTTCTTC. Translating it yields CASSFGAGPGLEQFF.

This clone was picked up one time. The rearrangement uses TRBV14 and TRBJ2-1; 12 bases line up with TRBD2. The CDR3 extends over 15 amino acids. The V segment lost 4 bases and the J segment 8 bases; nucleotides outside the gene matches: 6. Germline V gene data show CDR1 as SGHDN and CDR2 as FVKESK. CDR3 in DNA: TGTGCCAGCAGCCTGACTAGCGGGAGCGTGTATGAGCAGTTCTTC. It is translated as CASSLTSGSVYEQFF.

CDR3 in DNA: TGTGCCAGCAGCCACCGGGACGGAACTAATGAAAAACTGTTTTTT. It codes for CASSHRDGTNEKLFF. The chain employs TRBV9 and TRBJ1-4, with D maybe TRBD1 (5 bases). V was cut by 4 bases and J by 1 base, with 11 bases left in between. Looked up from germline, CDR1 is SGDLS and CDR2 is YYNGEE. The CDR3 covers 15 residues.

Only a few counts were recorded for this clone. The genes are TRBV2 and TRBJ2-7, with D possibly matching TRBD1 (6 bases). This CDR3 contains 14 residues. Germline V gene sequence: CDR1 SNHLY, CDR2 FYNNEI. Trimming left V 3 bases short and J 5 bases short, with 14 bases between. As DNA, the CDR3 is TGTGCCAGCAGTGACAGGGGAAACTTTGACGAGCAGTACTTC. It encodes CASSDRGNFDEQYF.

Of note for this clone: At the DNA level, this CDR3 is encoded by other sequences in the same sample as well. The chain couples TRBV7-8 to TRBJ2-2, with unresolved D. With 1 base removed from V and 2 bases from J, the gap between germline ends came to 5 bases. This CDR3 contains 14 residues. Germline values: CDR1 SGHVS, CDR2 FQNEAQ. The CDR3 is CASSLVANTGELFF. The CDR3 coding sequence is TGTGCCAGCAGCTTAGTCGCAAACACCGGGGAGCTGTTTTTT.

This clone was recorded once. The chain joins TRBV18 to TRBJ1-4; D not certain. The CDR3 sequence is 14 residues long. V lost 3 bases and J lost 2, with 7 bases in between. The germline gives CDR1 KGHSH, CDR2 LQKENI. CDR3 protein: CASSPRQTNEKLFF. DNA for the CDR3: TGTGCCAGCTCACCCAGGCAGACTAATGAAAAACTGTTTTTT.

The rearrangement uses TRBV7-9 and TRBJ2-2; 12 bases are shared with TRBD2. CDR3 length: 19 amino acids. Germline V gene data show CDR1 as SEHNR and CDR2 as FQNEAQ (reference sequence). Trimming at V came to 5 bases and at J to 2 bases, leaving 12 bases not matched to a gene. The CDR3 bases are TGTGCCAGCAGCCCGCTCTGGACTAGCGGGGTCGATAACACCGGGGAGCTGTTTTTT. This gives the protein CASSPLWTSGVDNTGELFF. Looking up the rest from reference TRBV7-9 and TRBJ2-2 gives the full variable domain: DTGVSQNPRHKITKRGQNVTFRCDPISEHNRLYWYRQTLGQGPEFLTYFQNEAQLEKSRLLSDRFSAERPKGSFSTLEIQRTEQGDSAMYLCASSPLWTSGVDNTGELFFGEGSRLTVL.

This chain links TRBV18 with TRBJ2-3; D not resolved. V was trimmed by 6 bases and J by 3 bases, leaving 7 bases between them. The germline gives CDR1 KGHSH, CDR2 LQKENI. The CDR3 spans 12 residues. CDR3 in DNA: TGTGCCAGCTCTTCCATAACAGATACGCAGTATTTT. Amino acid sequence: CASSSITDTQYF.